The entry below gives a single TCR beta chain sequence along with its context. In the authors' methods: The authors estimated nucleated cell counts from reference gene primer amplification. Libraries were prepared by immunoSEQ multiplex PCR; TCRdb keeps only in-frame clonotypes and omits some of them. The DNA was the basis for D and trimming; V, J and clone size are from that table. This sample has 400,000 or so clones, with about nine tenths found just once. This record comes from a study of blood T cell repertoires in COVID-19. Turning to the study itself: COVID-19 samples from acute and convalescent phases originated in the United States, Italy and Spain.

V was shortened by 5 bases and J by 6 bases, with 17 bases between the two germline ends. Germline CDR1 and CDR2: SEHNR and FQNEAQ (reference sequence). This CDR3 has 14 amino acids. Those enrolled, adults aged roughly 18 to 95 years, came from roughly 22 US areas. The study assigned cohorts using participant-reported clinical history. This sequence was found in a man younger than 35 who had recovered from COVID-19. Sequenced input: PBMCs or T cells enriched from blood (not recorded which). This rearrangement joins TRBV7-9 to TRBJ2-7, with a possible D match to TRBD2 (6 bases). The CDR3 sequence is CASSQRDSLGEQYF. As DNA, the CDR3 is TGTGCCAGCAGCCAACGGGACTCCCTCGGCGAGCAGTACTTC.